What follows are 6 T cell receptor beta chains derived from one specimen sequenced in a study of T-cell reconstitution after alpha-beta-depleted transplantation in children. TCRbeta library construction was performed incorporating unique molecular identifiers. TCRdb re-called the PCR reads through MiXCR, storing one row per CDR3 protein. The sample carries 200,000 to 250,000 distinct CDR3 sequences, around 9.9% recorded once. Sequencing was performed on PBMCs, taken before TCRalphabeta/CD19-depleted stem cell transplant. These receptors were taken from a child under two years old with acute myeloid leukemia, due to receive a stem cell transplant.

This clonotype has at least ten counts. The chain couples TRBV6-2 or TRBV6-3 to TRBJ2-1; perhaps TRBD1 as D (5 bases). Germline-derived CDR1 and CDR2 are MNHEY and SVGEGT. The germline V and J ends were trimmed by 6 bases and 4 bases, with 10 bases remaining between them. This CDR3 comprises 13 residues. The CDR3 coding sequence is TGTGCCAGCAGGGACACTACTTACAATGAGCAGTTCTTC. It translates to CASRDTTYNEQFF.

This clonotype came up many times. The V gene is TRBV11-3, the J gene TRBJ1-2; the D gene is possibly TRBD1 (5 bases). CDR3 length: 14 amino acids. The germline V and J ends were trimmed by 1 base and 4 bases, with 10 bases remaining between them. Germline-derived CDR1 and CDR2 are SGHNT and YENEEA. CDR3 sequence (DNA): TGTGCCAGCAGCTTAGTAGGGGCTTCCTATGGCTACACCTTC. As protein: CASSLVGASYGYTF. Full variable domain (missing parts from reference TRBV11-3 and TRBJ1-2): EAGVVQSPRYKIIEKKQPVAFWCNPISGHNTLYWYLQNLGQGPELLIRYENEEAVDDSQLPKDRFSAERLKGVDSTLKIQPAELGDSAVYLCASSLVGASYGYTFGSGTRLTVV.

In this sample, this clonotype turned up many times. V gene TRBV7-2 combines with J gene TRBJ2-1, with TRBD2 as a possible D gene (6 bases). V was shortened by 6 bases and J by 12 bases, with 12 bases between the two germline ends. There are 11 residues in the CDR3. Germline-derived CDR1 and CDR2 are SGHTA and FQGNSA. CDR3 nucleotide sequence: TGTGCCAGCAGATTCCGGGACTCGCAGTTCTTC. Amino acids: CASRFRDSQFF.

Of note for this clonotype: A read error is possible here, since a much larger clone lies one base away. The chain carries TRBV12-3 or TRBV12-4 and TRBJ2-1, with 11 bases lining up with TRBD2. The CDR3 length is 15 residues. For the CDR3, the DNA is TGTGCCAGCAGGGGGGGACTAGCGGCAACCAATGAGCACTTCTTC. Its translation: CASRGGLAATNEHFF.

This clonotype was detected many times. The V and J genes are TRBV12-5 and TRBJ1-1; D is uncertain. CDR3 length: 17 residues. In germline, CDR1 is LGHNT, CDR2 FRNRAP. Trimming took 3 bases from V and 0 from J, leaving 17 bases between them. The CDR3 DNA is TGTGCTAGTGGTTTTGAAGGTCAAAGGAGGATGAACACTGAAGCTTTCTTT. Translated: CASGFEGQRRMNTEAFF.

This clonotype has a count of ten or more. This chain joins TRBV11-2 and TRBJ1-1, with D hard to call. The germline V gene encodes CDR1 SGHAT and CDR2 FQNNGV. The V end was cut by 1 base, the J end by 7 bases, with 7 bases between. The CDR3 contains 12 residues. The CDR3 loop reads CASSLGGREAFF. The CDR3 nucleotides read TGTGCCAGCAGCTTAGGAGGGCGTGAAGCTTTCTTT.